These 30 T cell receptor beta chains were sequenced from one sample in a study of CD8+ T cells in alopecia areata. Sequencing relied on a cDNA template that was reverse transcribed from extracted RNA. Clones were read by immunoSEQ multiplex PCR, and TCRdb kept only the in-frame ones, dropping some. The data contain about 150,000 clones, over 45% of them seen just once; the ten biggest clones take up 6.5% to 7.5%. The specimen was CD4+ T cells sorted from blood. The receptors stem from a human donor with alopecia areata.

The rearrangement links TRBV6-6 to TRBJ2-1; D unclear. Germline V gene data show CDR1 as MNHNY and CDR2 as SVGAGI (reference sequence). Trimming took off 6 bases at V and 15 bases at J, with 15 bases between the two ends. The CDR3 has 11 amino acids. DNA of the CDR3: TGTGCCAGCAGCCTTCCAGGACCTCTGTTCTTC. Translating it yields CASSLPGPLFF.

The chain uses TRBV5-1 and TRBJ2-7; 8 nucleotides match TRBD2. The germline CDR1 and CDR2 sequences are SGHRS and YFSETQ. Trimming cost V 6 bases and J 5 bases; bases outside gene matches: 10. The CDR3 is 14 amino acids. CDR3 nucleotides: TGCGCCAGCACAGGCGGGAGGTTCGGGGACGAGCAGTACTTC. Encoded protein: CASTGGRFGDEQYF.

This clone appeared a few times. The genes are TRBV28 and TRBJ2-7; 8 nucleotides agree with TRBD1. Germline CDR1 reads MDHEN; CDR2 reads SYDVKM. The junction had 7 bases not matched to a gene; V was cut back by 6 bases and J by 0 bases. This CDR3 spans 15 amino acids. In DNA form, the CDR3 reads TGTGCCAGCAGCACCGACAGGGGACACTCCTACGAGCAGTACTTC. Translated, it gives CASSTDRGHSYEQYF.

The chain couples TRBV5-1 to TRBJ2-1; 7 bases are a match to TRBD2. There are 15 residues in the CDR3. Losses at the gene ends were 0 bases for V and 9 bases for J; bases not matched to a gene: 9. CDR1 SGHRS and CDR2 YFSETQ come from the germline V gene. The chain's CDR3 is CASSLAPGGSGEQFF. The CDR3 DNA sequence: TGCGCCAGCAGCTTGGCCCCGGGAGGATCTGGTGAGCAGTTCTTC.

This clone occurred a few times. The sample contains more than one DNA sequence encoding this CDR3. This chain uses TRBV28 with TRBJ2-7; 7 bases are shared with TRBD2. Germline V gives CDR1 MDHEN, CDR2 SYDVKM. V shed 3 bases and J 1 base; nucleotides not matched to a gene: 0. The CDR3 has 13 amino acids. As DNA, the CDR3 is TGTGCCAGCAGTTTGGGAGGGTCCTACGAGCAGTACTTC. It specifies CASSLGGSYEQYF. Variable domain in full (rest from reference TRBV28 and TRBJ2-7): DVKVTQSSRYLVKRTGEKVFLECVQDMDHENMFWYRQDPGLGLRLIYFSYDVKMKEKGDIPEGYSVSREKKERFSLILESASTNQTSMYLCASSLGGSYEQYFGPGTRLTVT.

The chain carries TRBV5-6 and TRBJ2-3; no reliable D call. The CDR3 loop spans 11 amino acids. V lost 1 base and J 5 bases, leaving 2 bases between the germline ends. Germline values: CDR1 SGHDT, CDR2 YYEEEE. This CDR3 is CASSLRDTQYF. The CDR3 DNA sequence: TGTGCCAGCAGCTTGCGAGATACGCAGTATTTT.

This clone showed up just a few times. The V call is TRBV7-9, the J call TRBJ2-1, with 12 bases lining up with TRBD2. Germline CDR1 and CDR2: SEHNR and FQNEAQ (reference sequence). Trimming cost V 4 bases and J 8 bases; bases outside gene matches: 6. The CDR3 spans 15 residues. CDR3 sequence (DNA): TGTGCCAGCAGCTCTAGCGGGAGGGCCGTGGATGAGCAGTTCTTC. Amino acid sequence: CASSSSGRAVDEQFF.

There are a few counts of this clone. For the CDR3, the DNA is TGTGCCAGCACCGTACAGGGGTCAGTTGAGCAGTACTTC. It codes for CASTVQGSVEQYF. The J gene is TRBJ2-7, the V gene TRBV7-9, with 7 positions matching TRBD1. The ends lost 7 bases at V and 7 bases at J; junction bases unmatched: 10. The germline V gene has CDR1 SEHNR and CDR2 FQNEAQ (reference sequence). This CDR3 is 13 amino acids long.

The chain is built from TRBV19 and TRBJ2-1; TRBD2 matches 12 bases. Germline CDR1 reads LNHDA; CDR2 reads SQIVND (reference sequence). The CDR3 runs 14 residues. J was trimmed by 7 bases and V by 6 bases; bases with no gene match: 4. The CDR3 here is CASSRTSGINEQFF. CDR3 coding DNA: TGTGCCAGTAGCCGGACTAGCGGGATAAATGAGCAGTTCTTC.

V gene TRBV5-1 combines with J gene TRBJ1-2, with a tentative D call TRBD1 (6 bases). The CDR3 is made up of 16 amino acids. Looked up from germline, CDR1 is SGHRS and CDR2 is YFSETQ. V lost 4 bases to trimming and J lost 1 base, with 17 bases between them. CDR3 loop: CASSTRQDSHNYGYTF. The CDR3 bases are TGCGCCAGCAGCACCCGACAGGACTCTCATAACTATGGCTACACCTTC.

The chain has TRBV27 and TRBJ1-1, with D uncertain. This CDR3 comprises 11 residues. The germline V gene has CDR1 MNHEY and CDR2 SMNVEV (reference sequence). The V and J ends lost 5 bases and 6 bases respectively, with 7 bases between them. CDR3 coding DNA: TGTGCCAGCAGTCCCGGCCCTGAAGCTTTCTTT. Protein: CASSPGPEAFF.

V is TRBV29-1 and J is TRBJ1-4; D is unclear. Deletions cut 4 bases from V and 0 bases from J, with 9 bases between. This CDR3 is built from 14 residues. CDR1 and CDR2 from the germline V gene are SQVTM and ANQGSEA. CDR3 region: CSVGLGTTNEKLFF. For the CDR3, the DNA is TGCAGCGTTGGCCTAGGAACAACTAATGAAAAACTGTTTTTT. Based on the CDR3 plus reference TRBV29-1 and TRBJ1-4, the full variable domain is SAVISQKPSRDICQRGTSLTIQCQVDSQVTMMFWYRQQPGQSLTLIATANQGSEATYESGFVIDKFPISRPNLTFSTLTVSNMSPEDSSIYLCSVGLGTTNEKLFFGSGTQLSVL.

This clone has only one observation. The V and J genes are TRBV2 and TRBJ2-7; 10 bases fit TRBD2. Germline V gene data show CDR1 as SNHLY and CDR2 as FYNNEI. The CDR3 sequence is 14 residues long. J lost 3 bases, V lost 4 bases, and 3 bases had no gene match. CDR3 sequence reads: CASSVGLAVYEQYF. The CDR3 region has the DNA TGTGCCAGCAGTGTTGGACTAGCGGTCTACGAGCAGTACTTC.

The chain has TRBV5-4 and TRBJ2-3; 9 nucleotides agree with TRBD2. V was clipped by 2 bases and J by 2 bases; unmatched bases: 6. This CDR3 has 16 residues. CDR1 is SGHNT, CDR2 YYREEE, per germline (reference sequence). The CDR3 nucleotides are TGTGCCAGCAGCTTTGGGGGACTAGCAACCACAGATACGCAGTATTTT. This translates into CASSFGGLATTDTQYF. Based on the CDR3 plus reference TRBV5-4 and TRBJ2-3, the full variable domain is ETGVTQSPTHLIKTRGQQVTLRCSSQSGHNTVSWYQQALGQGPQFIFQYYREEENGRGNFPPRFSGLQFPNYSSELNVNALELDDSALYLCASSFGGLATTDTQYFGPGTRLTVL.

V and J are TRBV9 and TRBJ1-5; the match to TRBD1 covers 8 bases. This CDR3 is 16 amino acids long. V shed 0 bases and J 5 bases; nucleotides not matched to a gene: 7. Germline loops: CDR1 SGDLS, CDR2 YYNGEE. As DNA, the CDR3 is TGTGCCAGCAGCGTAGGGGCAGGGGGCGATCATCAGCCCCAGCATTTT. This translates into CASSVGAGGDHQPQHF.

The chain combines TRBV5-6 with TRBJ2-5; TRBD2 matches at 13 bases. V shed 4 bases, J shed 5 bases, and the junction held 14 bases outside the gene matches. The CDR3 covers 18 residues. Looked up from germline, CDR1 is SGHDT and CDR2 is YYEEEE. CDR3 sequence reads: CASSPTLDGLAGVETQYF. The DNA of the CDR3 is TGTGCCAGCAGCCCCACGCTCGACGGACTAGCGGGAGTGGAGACCCAGTACTTC.

V gene TRBV2 combines with J gene TRBJ2-1; perhaps TRBD1 as D (6 bases). The CDR3 runs 14 residues. Trimming left V 6 bases short and J 0 bases short, with 9 bases between. From germline, CDR1 is SNHLY and CDR2 FYNNEI. CDR3 amino acids: CASRQGSSYNEQFF. In DNA form, the CDR3 reads TGTGCCAGCAGGCAGGGGAGCTCCTACAATGAGCAGTTCTTC.

Here the CDR3 DNA reads TGCAGCGGCGGGGGGAGAGGTGAGCAGTTCTTC. Its protein product is CSGGGRGEQFF. The chain carries TRBV29-1 and TRBJ2-1, with 8 bases lining up with TRBD2. This CDR3 comprises 11 residues. The germline CDR1 and CDR2 sequences are SQVTM and ANQGSEA. The V gene end was trimmed by 7 bases and the J gene end by 9 bases; junction bases not matched to a gene: 5.

This clone occurred a few times. The CDR3 region has the DNA TGTGCCTGGACTTTACAGGGAGGTATTGGTGAGCAGTTCTTC. Residues: CAWTLQGGIGEQFF. The gene calls are TRBV30 and TRBJ2-1; D could derive from TRBD1 or TRBD2 (6 bases each). This CDR3 region has 14 residues. The germline gives CDR1 GTSNPN, CDR2 SVGIG (reference sequence). With 4 bases removed from V and 9 bases from J, the gap between germline ends came to 19 bases.

The CDR3 DNA is TGCGCCAGCAGCTTGTCCGGGGGGGAGCCCCAGCATTTT. Amino acid sequence: CASSLSGGEPQHF. The V and J genes are TRBV5-1 and TRBJ1-5, with TRBD1 as a possible D gene (5 bases). Per the germline V gene, CDR1 is SGHRS and CDR2 is YFSETQ. The CDR3 spans 13 residues. Trimming removed 1 base at V and 8 bases at J, with 10 bases between.

This clone was found a few times. The gene calls are TRBV29-1 and TRBJ2-1; TRBD1 matches at 10 bases. The trim removed 6 bases at V and 0 bases at J, leaving 5 bases unmatched. The CDR3 contains 15 residues. CDR1 is SQVTM, CDR2 ANQGSEA, per germline. The CDR3 protein is CSVSGTGDSYNEQFF. DNA for the CDR3: TGCAGCGTGTCCGGGACAGGGGACTCCTACAATGAGCAGTTCTTC.

Worth noting for this clone: Relative to the germline gene, one junction end is altered; a read error may explain this. V and J are TRBV6-1 and TRBJ2-7; 7 bases match TRBD1. This CDR3 spans 11 amino acids. Germline CDR1 and CDR2: MNHNS and SASEGT. This chain's CDR3 is CGTAKSYEQYF. The CDR3 DNA reads TGCGGGACAGCTAAGTCCTACGAGCAGTACTTC.

The chain combines TRBV29-1 with TRBJ1-5; no clear D. Trimming removed 6 bases from V and 6 bases from J, with 12 bases in between. Germline V gene data show CDR1 as SQVTM and CDR2 as ANQGSEA. This CDR3 contains 12 residues. The CDR3 is CSVREFGQPQHF. The DNA for the CDR3 is TGCAGCGTCCGGGAGTTCGGTCAGCCCCAGCATTTT.

This chain links TRBV29-1 with TRBJ2-7; D is undetermined. Germline V CDR1 and CDR2: SQVTM, ANQGSEA. V lost 6 bases and J lost 0, with 12 bases in between. The CDR3 totals 13 residues. The chain's CDR3 is CSVPNKDSYEQYF. CDR3 DNA sequence: TGCAGCGTCCCAAACAAGGACTCCTACGAGCAGTACTTC.

This clone has more than one count but fewer than ten. The V gene is TRBV5-1, the J gene TRBJ2-2; 12 bases are a match to TRBD1. Germline lookup yields CDR1 SGHRS and CDR2 YFSETQ. This CDR3 has 16 amino acids. Germline trimming cut 2 bases from V and 4 bases from J; bases unmatched to any gene: 3. The CDR3 DNA is TGCGCCAGCAGCTTATCGGGACAGGGGGCCACCGGGGAGCTGTTTTTT. This gives the protein CASSLSGQGATGELFF.

V usage is TRBV25-1 and J usage is TRBJ2-5; D may match TRBD1 or TRBD2 (5 bases each). The CDR3 totals 15 residues. CDR1 and CDR2 (germline): MGHDK, SYGVNS. V lost 3 bases, J lost 5 bases, and 16 bases lay in between. The CDR3 DNA reads as TGTGCCAGCAGTGATACCGGGACCCTCGGGGAGACCCAGTACTTC. Protein product: CASSDTGTLGETQYF. Drawing the rest from reference TRBV25-1 and TRBJ2-5, the complete variable domain is EADIYQTPRYLVIGTGKKITLECSQTMGHDKMYWYQQDPGMELHLIHYSYGVNSTEKGDLSSESTVSRIRTEHFPLTLESARPSHTSQYLCASSDTGTLGETQYFGPGTRLLVL.

The rearrangement joins TRBV5-6 to TRBJ2-1; maybe TRBD2 (6 bases). Germline lookup yields CDR1 SGHDT and CDR2 YYEEEE. V was shortened by 0 bases and J by 5 bases, with 15 bases between the two germline ends. This CDR3 spans 16 amino acids. The DNA of the CDR3 is TGTGCCAGCAGCTTGGCCTACGGGAGAAGCGACAATGAGCAGTTCTTC. As protein: CASSLAYGRSDNEQFF. The whole variable domain, filled in from reference TRBV5-6 and TRBJ2-1, reads DAGVTQSPTHLIKTRGQQVTLRCSPKSGHDTVSWYQQALGQGPQFIFQYYEEEERQRGNFPDRFSGHQFPNYSSELNVNALLLGDSALYLCASSLAYGRSDNEQFFGPGTRLTVL.

The genes are TRBV5-1 and TRBJ2-5; 13 nucleotides agree with TRBD2. Germline V gene data show CDR1 as SGHRS and CDR2 as YFSETQ. With 6 bases clipped from V and 4 bases from J, the junction kept 9 bases outside the gene matches. This CDR3 contains 16 residues. The chain's CDR3 is CASTRGLAGDRETQYF. For the CDR3, the DNA is TGCGCCAGCACCAGAGGACTAGCGGGAGATAGAGAGACCCAGTACTTC. The full variable domain, rest sourced from reference TRBV5-1 and TRBJ2-5, is KAGVTQTPRYLIKTRGQQVTLSCSPISGHRSVSWYQQTPGQGLQFLFEYFSETQRNKGNFPGRFSGRQFSNSRSEMNVSTLELGDSALYLCASTRGLAGDRETQYFGPGTRLLVL.

This sequence joins TRBV6-5 and TRBJ2-7; 13 positions agree with TRBD2. The CDR3 spans 13 residues. Trimming at V came to 11 bases and at J to 2 bases, leaving 3 bases not matched to a gene. Germline V gene lookup returns CDR1 MNHEY and CDR2 SVGAGI. This CDR3 is CASGTSGTYEQYF. For the CDR3, the DNA is TGTGCCTCCGGGACTAGCGGGACCTACGAGCAGTACTTC.

The gene calls are TRBV27 and TRBJ1-1, with 8 positions matching TRBD1. Per germline, CDR1 MNHEY and CDR2 SMNVEV (reference sequence). This CDR3 has 14 residues. V lost 4 bases and J lost 5; bases outside the gene matches: 6. The CDR3 here is CASSYDRGVTEAFF. CDR3 nucleotide sequence: TGTGCCAGCAGTTACGACAGGGGAGTGACTGAAGCTTTCTTT.